Listed here is a single T cell receptor (beta chain). What it recognizes is unknown. Method: immunoSEQ multiplex PCR; TCRdb's copy keeps in-frame clones and lacks some. This table holds approximately 980,000 clones, around three quarters found once. Germline V CDR1 and CDR2: SEHNR, FQNEAQ (reference sequence). V lost 2 bases and J lost 4, with 8 bases in between. There are 13 residues in the CDR3. The sample originates from a study of shared clonotypes between healthy human individuals. General study findings and limits: Approximately 4.6% of naive CD4 clonotypes were common to a few donors. Sample collection involved blood only; tissue repertoires are likely different.

This clonotype was obtained from a man aged 18-30 years in good health. Material for sequencing was memory CD4+ T cells sorted from blood. Subset: CD45RA-negative fraction. J is TRBJ1-1 and V is TRBV7-9; a weak D match, TRBD1 (5 bases). CDR3 amino acids: CASSLRDGTEAFF. In nucleotides, the CDR3 is TGTGCCAGCAGCTTACGGGACGGCACTGAAGCTTTCTTT.